The 9 T cell receptor beta chains in this list originate from one sample, sequenced in a study of blood T cells in healthy people across ages. For the second PCR, which ran for about 7 to 12 cycles, a sample-barcoded 5' primer and a J-beta primer mix were used. TCRdb fed the 5' RACE reads into MiXCR, producing one record per CDR3 protein. Among 850,000 to 1,000,000 distinct CDR3 sequences listed, roughly 51% were seen once. Sequencing was carried out using blood. These receptors were obtained from a woman aged 55 to 70 in good health.

The chain has TRBV20-1 and TRBJ1-4, with a possible D match to TRBD1 (6 bases). Germline CDR1 DFQATT, CDR2 SNEGSKA (reference sequence). The V and J ends lost 0 bases and 6 bases respectively, with 14 bases between them. There are 15 residues in the CDR3. CDR3 sequence: CSARDPRTADEKLFF. CDR3 DNA sequence: TGCAGTGCTAGAGATCCCCGGACAGCGGATGAAAAACTGTTTTTT.

Only a few counts were recorded for this clonotype. The chain couples TRBV11-2 to TRBJ1-6; no firm D call. The CDR3 is 12 residues long. CDR1 SGHAT and CDR2 FQNNGV come from the germline V gene. V was cut by 4 bases and J by 7 bases, with 5 bases left in between. The CDR3 region has the DNA TGTGCCAGCAGCTGGAGGAATTCACCCCTCCACTTT. This codes for CASSWRNSPLHF.

This clonotype was seen only a few times. The CDR3 protein is CASSVGPTYEQFF. In nucleotides, the CDR3 is TGTGCCAGCAGCGTAGGGCCAACCTATGAGCAGTTCTTC. This chain uses TRBV11-2 with TRBJ2-1; D is unclear. Germline CDR1 SGHAT, CDR2 FQNNGV. V lost 5 bases and J lost 8, with 13 bases in between. This CDR3 is built from 13 residues.

The gene calls are TRBV7-9 and TRBJ1-5; D is ambiguous. This CDR3 comprises 16 residues. The germline V gene has CDR1 SEHNR and CDR2 FQNEAQ (reference sequence). V lost 2 bases and J 2 bases, leaving 13 bases between the germline ends. For the CDR3, the DNA is TGTGCCAGCAGCTTATGGGCGGGGTCTGGCAATCAGCCCCAGCATTTT. Its protein is CASSLWAGSGNQPQHF.

The rearrangement uses TRBV29-1 and TRBJ2-5; D possibly corresponds to TRBD2 (5 bases). The CDR3 sequence is 13 residues long. From germline, CDR1 is SQVTM and CDR2 ANQGSEA. V was shortened by 8 bases and J by 5 bases, with 18 bases between the two germline ends. The DNA of the CDR3 is TGCAGCTCAACGGGGAATAGGTGGGAGACCCAGTACTTC. This sequence encodes CSSTGNRWETQYF.

The sample holds a few counts of this clonotype. CDR3 sequence: CASRATGQGAGENTQYF. The CDR3 DNA follows: TGTGCCAGCAGGGCTACTGGACAGGGCGCCGGGGAGAATACGCAGTATTTT. V and J are TRBV28 and TRBJ2-3, with TRBD1 matching 8 bases. Per germline, CDR1 MDHEN and CDR2 SYDVKM. J lost 7 bases, V lost 6 bases, and 18 bases had no gene match. CDR3 size: 17 residues.

This clonotype was counted once. Being one base from a much bigger clone, this may be a read error. V gene TRBV7-3 combines with J gene TRBJ2-6; D remains unclear. In germline, CDR1 is SGHTA, CDR2 FQGTGA. The CDR3 contains 13 residues. CDR3 coding DNA: TGTGCCATCAGCTTAACTGGGGCCAACGTCCTGACTTTC. It translates to CAISLTGANVLTF.

The genes are TRBV20-1 and TRBJ2-7; 10 bases fit TRBD2. The CDR3 covers 14 residues. CDR1 and CDR2 (germline): DFQATT, SNEGSKA (reference sequence). The junction had 11 bases not matched to a gene; V was cut back by 3 bases and J by 9 bases. The CDR3 DNA sequence: TGCAGTGCTAGCCGGACTAGCGGCACAGGAGGGCAGTACTTC. Protein sequence: CSASRTSGTGGQYF.

This chain links TRBV20-1 with TRBJ2-5, with TRBD1 matching 8 bases. Trimming took 5 bases from V and 2 from J; bases not matched to a gene: 4. CDR1 is DFQATT and CDR2 is SNEGSKA in the germline V gene (reference sequence). CDR3 length: 13 residues. CDR3 coding DNA: TGCAGTGCTTTAGGACAGGGACAAGAGACCCAGTACTTC. It specifies CSALGQGQETQYF.